Listed below are T cell receptor beta chains from one sample, sequenced in a study of OX40 agonist ivuxolimab in advanced cancers. TCRdb's table, derived via immunoSEQ multiplex PCR, lists solely in-frame clones and lacks some. The data contain around 83,000 clones, 65% to 85% of them singletons. The specimen was CD4+ or CD8+ T cells sorted from blood, collected in a trial of the OX40 agonist ivuxolimab. The receptors stem from an adult with an advanced solid tumor such as melanoma, head and neck, liver or kidney cancer. The CDR3 runs from the conserved cysteine through the conserved F or W. The D gene is left open where the match is weak. Size values are once, few and many counts, or a class for expanded clones, and some rows have none.

>-|TRBD1|TRBJ1-1|TRBV27
TGTGCCAGCAGTTCATTTATACAGGGGAAGAACACTGAAGCTTTCTTT
CASSSFIQGKNTEAFF
>-|-|TRBJ2-7|TRBV2
TGTGCCAGCAGTAAAAAGGACAGTCCTACGGAGCAGTACTTC
CASSKKDSPTEQYF
>-|-|TRBJ2-2|TRBV6-1
TGTGCCAGCACCGAGACATCGCCGAACACCGGGGAGCTGTTTTTT
CASTETSPNTGELFF
>-|TRBD1|TRBJ1-5|TRBV29-1
TGCAGCGTTGTTCTTCCGGGACAGGGAGGACAGCCCCAGCATTTT
CSVVLPGQGGQPQHF
>-|-|TRBJ1-1|TRBV30
TGTGCCTGGGGGGGACTGAACACTGAAGCTTTCTTT
CAWGGLNTEAFF
>-|-|TRBJ1-2|TRBV6-5
TGTGCCAGCAGAAGTACAGGCTATGGCTACACCTTC
CASRSTGYGYTF
>-|TRBD2|TRBJ2-7|TRBV2
TGTGCCAGCAGTTTTTCCCTGAGCGGGAGCTACGAGCAGTACTTC
CASSFSLSGSYEQYF
>-|-|TRBJ2-5|TRBV6-1
TGTGCCAGCAGTGGGCGGGTGGTCGGAAGTGGGGAGACCCAGTACTTC
CASSGRVVGSGETQYF
>-|TRBD2|TRBJ2-6|TRBV19
TGTGCCAGTAGTAGATCGGGGGGAACCCTATTCAGTGGGGCCAACGTCCTGACTTTC
CASSRSGGTLFSGANVLTF
>-|-|TRBJ1-1|TRBV27
TGTGCCAGCAGGCTAGGGGGAACTGAAGCTTTCTTT
CASRLGGTEAFF
>-|-|TRBJ1-1|TRBV29-1
TGCAGCGTTGAAGATGAAATGGGGATTCTGAACACTGAAGCTTTCTTT
CSVEDEMGILNTEAFF
>-|TRBD2|TRBJ2-1|TRBV4-3
TGCGCCAGCAGCTCGACTAGCGGGAGAGGAAATGAGCAGTTCTTC
CASSSTSGRGNEQFF
>-|-|TRBJ2-7|TRBV5-5
TGTGCCAGCAGTCCGGGGGAACTAGAGCAGTACTTC
CASSPGELEQYF
>few|-|TRBJ1-2|TRBV5-8
TGTGCCAGCAGCTTCGGGATCTACTATGGCTACACCTTC
CASSFGIYYGYTF
>-|TRBD1|TRBJ1-4|TRBV18
TGTGCCAGCTCCCAGCTGAAGTGGACAGGGGCGGAAAAACTGTTTTTT
CASSQLKWTGAEKLFF
>-|TRBD1|TRBJ1-2|TRBV27
TGTGCCAGCAGTCCCCGGACAGGAGGAGGCTACACCTTC
CASSPRTGGGYTF